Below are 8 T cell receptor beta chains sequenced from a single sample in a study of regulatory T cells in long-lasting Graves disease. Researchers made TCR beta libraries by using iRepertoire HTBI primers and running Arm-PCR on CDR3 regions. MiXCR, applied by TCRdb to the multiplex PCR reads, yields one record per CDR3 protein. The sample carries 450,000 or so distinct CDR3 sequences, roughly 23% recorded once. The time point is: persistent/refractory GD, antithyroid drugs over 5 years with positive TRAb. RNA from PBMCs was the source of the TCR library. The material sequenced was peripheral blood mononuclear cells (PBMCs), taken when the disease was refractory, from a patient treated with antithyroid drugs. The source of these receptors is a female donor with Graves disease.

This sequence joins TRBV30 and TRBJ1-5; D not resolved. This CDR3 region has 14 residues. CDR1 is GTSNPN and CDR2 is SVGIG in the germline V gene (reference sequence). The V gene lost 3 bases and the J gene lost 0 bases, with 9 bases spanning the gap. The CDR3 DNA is TGTGCCTGGAGACCCCAAAATAGCAATCAGCCCCAGCATTTT. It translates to CAWRPQNSNQPQHF. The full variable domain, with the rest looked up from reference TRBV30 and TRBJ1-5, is SQTIHQWPATLVQPVGSPLSLECTVEGTSNPNLYWYRQAAGRGLQLLFYSVGIGQISSEVPQNLSASRPQDRQFILSSKKLLLSDSGFYLCAWRPQNSNQPQHFGDGTRLSIL.

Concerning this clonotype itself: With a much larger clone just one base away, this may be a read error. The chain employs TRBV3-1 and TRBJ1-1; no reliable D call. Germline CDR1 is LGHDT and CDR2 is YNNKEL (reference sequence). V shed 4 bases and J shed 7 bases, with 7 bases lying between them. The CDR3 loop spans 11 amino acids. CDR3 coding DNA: TGTGCCAGCAGCCTTTATGATGAAGCTTTCTTT. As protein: CASSLYDEAFF.

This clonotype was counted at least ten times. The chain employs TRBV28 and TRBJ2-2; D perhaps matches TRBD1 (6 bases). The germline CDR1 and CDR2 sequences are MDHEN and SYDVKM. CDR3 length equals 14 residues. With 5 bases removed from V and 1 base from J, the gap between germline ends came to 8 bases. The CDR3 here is CASSPGQNTGELFF. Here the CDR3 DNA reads TGTGCCAGCAGTCCGGGACAGAACACCGGGGAGCTGTTTTTT. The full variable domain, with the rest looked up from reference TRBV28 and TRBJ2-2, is DVKVTQSSRYLVKRTGEKVFLECVQDMDHENMFWYRQDPGLGLRLIYFSYDVKMKEKGDIPEGYSVSREKKERFSLILESASTNQTSMYLCASSPGQNTGELFFGEGSRLTVL.

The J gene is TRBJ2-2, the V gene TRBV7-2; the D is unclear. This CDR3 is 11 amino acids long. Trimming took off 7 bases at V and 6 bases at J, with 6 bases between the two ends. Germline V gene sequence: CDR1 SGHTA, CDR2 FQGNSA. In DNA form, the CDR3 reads TGTGCCAGCACTTTTTCCGGGGAGCTGTTTTTT. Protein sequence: CASTFSGELFF.

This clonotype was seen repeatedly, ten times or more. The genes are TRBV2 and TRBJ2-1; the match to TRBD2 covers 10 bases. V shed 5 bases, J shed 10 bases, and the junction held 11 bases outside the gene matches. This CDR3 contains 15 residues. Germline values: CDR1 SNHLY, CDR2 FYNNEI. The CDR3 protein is CASSTRAGGPREQFF. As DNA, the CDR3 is TGTGCCAGCAGTACACGAGCGGGGGGGCCTAGAGAGCAGTTCTTC.

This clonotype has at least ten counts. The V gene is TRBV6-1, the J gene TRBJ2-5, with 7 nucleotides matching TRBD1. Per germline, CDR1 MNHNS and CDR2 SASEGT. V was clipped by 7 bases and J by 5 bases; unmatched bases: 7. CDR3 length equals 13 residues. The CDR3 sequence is CASTPTGDETQYF. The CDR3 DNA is TGTGCCAGCACTCCTACAGGGGACGAGACCCAGTACTTC.

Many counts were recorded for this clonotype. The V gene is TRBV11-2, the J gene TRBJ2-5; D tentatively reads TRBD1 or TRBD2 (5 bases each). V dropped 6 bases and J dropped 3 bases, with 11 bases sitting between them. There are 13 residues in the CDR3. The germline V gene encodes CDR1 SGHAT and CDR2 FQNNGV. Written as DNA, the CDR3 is TGTGCCAGCAGGTCCGGGACCGAAGAGACCCAGTACTTC. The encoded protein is CASRSGTEETQYF.

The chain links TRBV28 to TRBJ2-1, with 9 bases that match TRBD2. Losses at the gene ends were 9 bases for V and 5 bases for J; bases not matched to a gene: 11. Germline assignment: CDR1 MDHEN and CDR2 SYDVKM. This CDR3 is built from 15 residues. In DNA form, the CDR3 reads TGTGCCAGTCAAAAGGGCGGGAGGGAAGACAATGAGCAGTTCTTC. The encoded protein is CASQKGGREDNEQFF.